In this sample, the clone carrying this T cell receptor beta chain turned up many times. Time point of the sample: longitudinal time-point 1 (baseline). The data stem from a study of neurological immune-mediated disorders. The CDR3 length is 14 residues. The J segment lost 4 bases and the V segment lost 5 bases, leaving 5 bases of the junction unmatched. The cDNA was generated by 5'RACE with 10-nucleotide random UMIs. TCRdb reanalysed the 5' RACE reads using MiXCR and keeps one entry per CDR3 protein. In the table there are 64,000 or so distinct CDR3 sequences, 10% to 13% of which are singletons. The chain combines TRBV12-3 or TRBV12-4 with TRBJ2-5, with 9 bases matching TRBD1. The sequenced sample consisted of PBMCs. The clonotype was recovered from a man aged 25-45 years in good health. CDR3 protein: CASSKGQGLETQYF. The CDR3 DNA reads TGTGCCAGCAGTAAGGGACAGGGCCTAGAGACCCAGTACTTC.